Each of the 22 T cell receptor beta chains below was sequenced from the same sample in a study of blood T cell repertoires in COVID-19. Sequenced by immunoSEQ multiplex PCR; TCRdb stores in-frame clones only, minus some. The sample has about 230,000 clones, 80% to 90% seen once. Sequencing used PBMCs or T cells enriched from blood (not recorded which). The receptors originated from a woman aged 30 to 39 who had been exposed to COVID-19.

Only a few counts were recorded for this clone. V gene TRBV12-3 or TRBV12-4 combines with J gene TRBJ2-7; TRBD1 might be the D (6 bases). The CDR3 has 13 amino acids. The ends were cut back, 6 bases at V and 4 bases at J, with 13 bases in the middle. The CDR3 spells CASSSLDRYEQYF. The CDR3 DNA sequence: TGTGCCAGCAGCTCCCTCGACAGGTACGAGCAGTACTTC.

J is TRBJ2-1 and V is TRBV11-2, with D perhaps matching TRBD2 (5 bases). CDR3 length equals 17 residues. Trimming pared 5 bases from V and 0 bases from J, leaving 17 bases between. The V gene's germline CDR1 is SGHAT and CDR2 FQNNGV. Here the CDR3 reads CASSPTRDFSSYNEQFF. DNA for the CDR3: TGTGCCAGCAGCCCTACTAGAGACTTTAGCTCCTACAATGAGCAGTTCTTC.

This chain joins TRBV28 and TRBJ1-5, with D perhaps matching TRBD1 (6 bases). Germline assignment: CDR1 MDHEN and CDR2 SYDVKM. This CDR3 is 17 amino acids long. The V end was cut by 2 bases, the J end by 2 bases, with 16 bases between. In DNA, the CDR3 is TGTGCCAGCAGTTTACCCGTCGCGGGGGCCGGCAATCAGCCCCAGCATTTT. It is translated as CASSLPVAGAGNQPQHF. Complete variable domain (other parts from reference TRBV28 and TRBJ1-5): DVKVTQSSRYLVKRTGEKVFLECVQDMDHENMFWYRQDPGLGLRLIYFSYDVKMKEKGDIPEGYSVSREKKERFSLILESASTNQTSMYLCASSLPVAGAGNQPQHFGDGTRLSIL.

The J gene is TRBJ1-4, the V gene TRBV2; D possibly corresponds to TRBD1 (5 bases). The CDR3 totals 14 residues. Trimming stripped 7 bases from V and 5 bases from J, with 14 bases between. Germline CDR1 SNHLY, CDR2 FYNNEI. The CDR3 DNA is TGTGCCAGCAAAGCTGGGGACTTAAATGAAAAACTGTTTTTT. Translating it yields CASKAGDLNEKLFF.

The CDR3: CASSLGLALNTGELFF. The CDR3 nucleotides are TGCGCCAGCAGCTTGGGACTAGCACTGAACACCGGGGAGCTGTTTTTT. The rearrangement links TRBV5-1 to TRBJ2-2; 7 bases agree with TRBD2. The trim removed 0 bases at V and 1 base at J, leaving 3 bases unmatched. The CDR3 runs 16 residues. Germline CDR1 reads SGHRS; CDR2 reads YFSETQ.

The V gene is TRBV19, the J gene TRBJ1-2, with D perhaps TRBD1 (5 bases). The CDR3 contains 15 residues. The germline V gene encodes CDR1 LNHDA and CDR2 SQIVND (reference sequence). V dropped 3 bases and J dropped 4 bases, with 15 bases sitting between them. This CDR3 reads CASSIISQGLYGYTF. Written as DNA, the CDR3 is TGTGCCAGTAGTATTATTTCCCAGGGACTCTATGGCTACACCTTC.

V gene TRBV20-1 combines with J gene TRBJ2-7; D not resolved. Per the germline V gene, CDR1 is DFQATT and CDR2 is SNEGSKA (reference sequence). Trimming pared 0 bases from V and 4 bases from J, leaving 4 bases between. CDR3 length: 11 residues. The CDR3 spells CSARDEYEQYF. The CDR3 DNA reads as TGCAGTGCTAGAGATGAGTACGAGCAGTACTTC.

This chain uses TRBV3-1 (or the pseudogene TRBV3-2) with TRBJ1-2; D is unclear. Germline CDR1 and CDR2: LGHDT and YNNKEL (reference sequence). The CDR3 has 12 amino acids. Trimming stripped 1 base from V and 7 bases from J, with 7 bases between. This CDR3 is CASSQVSRGYTF. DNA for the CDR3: TGTGCCAGCAGCCAAGTTAGCCGTGGCTACACCTTC.

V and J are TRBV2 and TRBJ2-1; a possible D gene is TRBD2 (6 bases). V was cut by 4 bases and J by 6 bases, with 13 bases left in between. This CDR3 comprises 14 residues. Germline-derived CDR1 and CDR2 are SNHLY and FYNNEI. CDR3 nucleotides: TGTGCCAGCAGTGCTGGAGGGCCAGGCAATGAGCAGTTCTTC. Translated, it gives CASSAGGPGNEQFF.

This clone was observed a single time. CDR3 DNA: TGTGCCAGCAGAACAGGGGTTCAATTGAACACTGAAGCTTTCTTT. The encoded protein is CASRTGVQLNTEAFF. The chain combines TRBV6-5 with TRBJ1-1; 7 bases match TRBD1. The trim removed 6 bases at V and 0 bases at J, leaving 7 bases unmatched. The CDR3 consists of 15 residues. In germline, CDR1 is MNHEY, CDR2 SVGAGI.

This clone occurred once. CDR3 amino acids: CASSIAGGSYNEQFF. CDR3 sequence (DNA): TGTGCCAGTAGTATAGCGGGAGGGAGTTACAATGAGCAGTTCTTC. The chain links TRBV19 to TRBJ2-1; 8 nucleotides agree with TRBD2. This CDR3 contains 15 residues. The V segment lost 1 base and the J segment 4 bases; nucleotides outside the gene matches: 3. In germline, CDR1 is LNHDA, CDR2 SQIVND (reference sequence).

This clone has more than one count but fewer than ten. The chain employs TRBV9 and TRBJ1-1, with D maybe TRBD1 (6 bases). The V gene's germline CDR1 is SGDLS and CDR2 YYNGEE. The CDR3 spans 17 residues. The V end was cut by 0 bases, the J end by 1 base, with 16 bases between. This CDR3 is CASSVGPRTDTNTEAFF. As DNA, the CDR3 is TGTGCCAGCAGCGTAGGTCCCCGGACAGACACGAACACTGAAGCTTTCTTT.

CDR3 sequence: CASSLDGQVYTEAFF. The DNA of the CDR3 is TGTGCCAGCAGCTTGGACGGACAGGTCTACACTGAAGCTTTCTTT. The chain is built from TRBV5-6 and TRBJ1-1; 7 bases map to TRBD1. V shed 0 bases, J shed 3 bases, and the junction held 5 bases outside the gene matches. The CDR3 has 15 amino acids. CDR1 and CDR2 from the germline V gene are SGHDT and YYEEEE.

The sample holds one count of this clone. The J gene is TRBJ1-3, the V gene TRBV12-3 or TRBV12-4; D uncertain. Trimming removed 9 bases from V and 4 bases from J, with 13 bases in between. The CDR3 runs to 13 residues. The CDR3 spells CASDPREGNTIYF. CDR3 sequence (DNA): TGTGCCAGTGACCCCCGGGAAGGAAACACCATATATTTT.

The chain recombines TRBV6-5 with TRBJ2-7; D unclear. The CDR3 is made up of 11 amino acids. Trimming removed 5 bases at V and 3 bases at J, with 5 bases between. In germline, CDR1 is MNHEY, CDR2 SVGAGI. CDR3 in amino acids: CASSLGYEQYF. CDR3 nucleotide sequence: TGTGCCAGCAGTCTCGGCTACGAGCAGTACTTC.

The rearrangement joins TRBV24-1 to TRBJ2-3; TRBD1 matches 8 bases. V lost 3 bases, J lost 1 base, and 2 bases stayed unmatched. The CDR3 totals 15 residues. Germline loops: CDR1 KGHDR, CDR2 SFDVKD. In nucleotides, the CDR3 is TGTGCCACCAGTGATGACAGGGGCGGCACAGATACGCAGTATTTT. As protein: CATSDDRGGTDTQYF.

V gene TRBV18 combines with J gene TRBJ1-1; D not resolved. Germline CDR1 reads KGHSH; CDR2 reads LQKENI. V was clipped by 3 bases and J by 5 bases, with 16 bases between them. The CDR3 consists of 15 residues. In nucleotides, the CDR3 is TGTGCCAGCTCACCCCCGGCGGGCGCGGGGACTGAAGCTTTCTTT. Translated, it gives CASSPPAGAGTEAFF.

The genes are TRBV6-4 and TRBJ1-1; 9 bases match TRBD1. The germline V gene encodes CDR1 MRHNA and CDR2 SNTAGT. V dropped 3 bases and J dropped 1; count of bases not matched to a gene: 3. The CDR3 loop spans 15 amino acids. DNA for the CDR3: TGTGCCAGCAGTGAGACAGGGGGTACGAACACTGAAGCTTTCTTT. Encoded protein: CASSETGGTNTEAFF.

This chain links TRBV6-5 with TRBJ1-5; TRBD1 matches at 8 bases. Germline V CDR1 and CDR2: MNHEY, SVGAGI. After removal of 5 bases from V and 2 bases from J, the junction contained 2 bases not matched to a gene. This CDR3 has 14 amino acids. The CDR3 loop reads CASSMTGGNQPQHF. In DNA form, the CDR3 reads TGTGCCAGCAGTATGACAGGGGGCAATCAGCCCCAGCATTTT.

The CDR3 DNA reads TGTGCCAGCAGTGGTCTCCTCAGCCCTAGCGGTTCCTACGAGCAGTACTTC. Protein product: CASSGLLSPSGSYEQYF. The rearrangement joins TRBV2 to TRBJ2-7, with 7 positions matching TRBD2. With 4 bases clipped from V and 1 base from J, the junction kept 13 bases outside the gene matches. CDR1 and CDR2 (germline): SNHLY, FYNNEI. The CDR3 covers 17 residues.

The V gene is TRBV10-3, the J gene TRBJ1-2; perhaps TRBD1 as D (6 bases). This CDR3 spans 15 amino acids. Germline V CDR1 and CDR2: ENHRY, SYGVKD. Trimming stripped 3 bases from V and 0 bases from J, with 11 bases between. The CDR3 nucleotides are TGTGCCATCAGTGAATCGACAGGCCCTAACTATGGCTACACCTTC. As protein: CAISESTGPNYGYTF.

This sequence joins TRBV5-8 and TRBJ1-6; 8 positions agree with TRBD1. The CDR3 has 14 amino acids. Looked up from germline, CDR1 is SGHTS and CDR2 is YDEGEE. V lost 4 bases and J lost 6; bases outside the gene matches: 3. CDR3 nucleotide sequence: TGTGCCAGCAGCCCGACAGGGGTTAATTCACCCCTCCACTTT. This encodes CASSPTGVNSPLHF.